The 27 T cell receptor beta chains below were found in one sample sequenced in a study of cytomegalovirus exposure and HLA in healthy donors. PCR was performed using 60 Vbeta and 13 Jbeta primers. This table comes from immunoSEQ multiplex PCR, and its TCRdb copy is limited to in-frame clones, with some not included. This table has some 91,000 clones, approximately 86% appearing once. Source material: PBMCs. These TCRs come from a man aged 30 to 39 in good health and CMV-seropositive.

The chain links TRBV10-1 to TRBJ2-1; TRBD2 matches at 11 bases. The CDR3 spans 18 residues. Germline V lookup: CDR1 WNHNN, CDR2 SYGVQD (reference sequence). Trimming took 0 bases from V and 6 from J; bases not matched to a gene: 10. The CDR3 bases are TGCGCCAGCAGTGAGTCGGGGCTAGCGGGAGGCCCCTTCAATGAGCAGTTCTTC. It specifies CASSESGLAGGPFNEQFF.

V usage is TRBV2 and J usage is TRBJ2-6, with unresolved D. CDR3 length: 19 residues. CDR1 SNHLY and CDR2 FYNNEI come from the germline V gene. V lost 4 bases and J 0 bases, leaving 19 bases between the germline ends. The CDR3 DNA reads TGTGCCAGCAGTGCAACCCGGGTAGGCAAAATCTCTGGGGCCAACGTCCTGACTTTC. Its translation is CASSATRVGKISGANVLTF.

The gene calls are TRBV19 and TRBJ2-1; D gene unclear. This CDR3 contains 12 residues. Trimming removed 3 bases from V and 10 bases from J, with 10 bases in between. Germline CDR1 reads LNHDA; CDR2 reads SQIVND (reference sequence). The CDR3 DNA reads as TGTGCCAGTAGTATCTTCACCCAGGAGCAGTTCTTC. Protein sequence: CASSIFTQEQFF.

The sample holds one count of this clone. The rearrangement joins TRBV9 to TRBJ2-7, with D possibly being TRBD2 (5 bases). The CDR3 loop spans 13 amino acids. Germline loops: CDR1 SGDLS, CDR2 YYNGEE. The V end was cut by 0 bases, the J end by 3 bases, with 7 bases between. The CDR3 loop reads CASSVAAGYEQYF. The CDR3 nucleotides read TGTGCCAGCAGCGTAGCTGCGGGCTACGAGCAGTACTTC.

This sequence joins TRBV28 and TRBJ2-1; TRBD2 matches at 10 bases. This CDR3 comprises 15 residues. The germline gives CDR1 MDHEN, CDR2 SYDVKM. V lost 2 bases to trimming and J lost 7 bases; unmatched junction nucleotides: 5. DNA of the CDR3: TGTGCCAGCAGTTTAGGGCTAGCGGGAGTAAATGAGCAGTTCTTC. This gives the protein CASSLGLAGVNEQFF.

The chain joins TRBV5-4 to TRBJ2-5; 7 bases agree with TRBD2. The trim removed 5 bases at V and 3 bases at J, leaving 4 bases unmatched. The CDR3 totals 13 residues. In germline, CDR1 is SGHNT, CDR2 YYREEE (reference sequence). DNA of the CDR3: TGTGCCAGCAGTAGGGCGGGGGAAGAGACCCAGTACTTC. This gives the protein CASSRAGEETQYF.

The chain's CDR3 is CASSLEGVGETQYF. The CDR3 DNA follows: TGCGCCAGCAGCTTGGAAGGGGTAGGGGAGACCCAGTACTTC. The gene calls are TRBV5-1 and TRBJ2-5; D is perhaps TRBD1 (5 bases). Germline CDR1 is SGHRS and CDR2 is YFSETQ. This CDR3 region has 14 residues. Between the trimmed V and J ends, which lost 0 bases and 5 bases, there was a span of 11 bases. The full variable domain, rest sourced from reference TRBV5-1 and TRBJ2-5, is KAGVTQTPRYLIKTRGQQVTLSCSPISGHRSVSWYQQTPGQGLQFLFEYFSETQRNKGNFPGRFSGRQFSNSRSEMNVSTLELGDSALYLCASSLEGVGETQYFGPGTRLLVL.

This clone appeared a few times. This chain connects TRBV29-1 to TRBJ2-7; 9 bases are a match to TRBD1. Germline V gene lookup returns CDR1 SQVTM and CDR2 ANQGSEA. The CDR3 runs 12 residues. Trimming removed 7 bases from V and 6 bases from J; junction bases left unmatched: 7. For the CDR3, the DNA is TGCAGCGCCACAGGGGGCCGAAGCGAGCAGTACTTC. This encodes CSATGGRSEQYF.

CDR3 DNA sequence: TGTGCCAGCAGTTACTCCCTGGGAGGAGAAAACATTCAGTACTTC. Translation gives CASSYSLGGENIQYF. V is TRBV28 and J is TRBJ2-4; a weak D match, TRBD2 (6 bases). Per the germline V gene, CDR1 is MDHEN and CDR2 is SYDVKM. V was pared by 4 bases and J by 5 bases, with 15 bases between. The CDR3 contains 15 residues. The full variable domain, completed using reference TRBV28 and TRBJ2-4, is DVKVTQSSRYLVKRTGEKVFLECVQDMDHENMFWYRQDPGLGLRLIYFSYDVKMKEKGDIPEGYSVSREKKERFSLILESASTNQTSMYLCASSYSLGGENIQYFGAGTRLSVL.

This clone was counted between two and nine times. The chain is built from TRBV6-1 and TRBJ2-3, with TRBD2 matching 12 bases. Germline CDR1 reads MNHNS; CDR2 reads SASEGT. Trimming took 6 bases from V and 5 from J; bases not matched to a gene: 6. There are 15 residues in the CDR3. The CDR3 sequence: CASRRLAGVVDTQYF. Written as DNA, the CDR3 is TGTGCCAGCAGGAGACTAGCGGGAGTAGTAGATACGCAGTATTTT.

The chain combines TRBV5-1 with TRBJ2-7, with D perhaps matching TRBD2 (6 bases). Germline CDR1 and CDR2: SGHRS and YFSETQ. The CDR3 loop spans 14 amino acids. V dropped 0 bases and J dropped 3 bases, with 10 bases sitting between them. This CDR3 reads CASSLAGSRYEQYF. The CDR3 nucleotides read TGCGCCAGCAGCTTGGCCGGGAGTCGCTACGAGCAGTACTTC.

J is TRBJ2-1 and V is TRBV5-1; weak D call: TRBD2 (6 bases). The CDR3 runs to 17 residues. Germline V gene sequence: CDR1 SGHRS, CDR2 YFSETQ. Trimming took 6 bases from V and 0 from J, leaving 19 bases between them. The chain's CDR3 is CASTNRGRSSSYNEQFF. The CDR3 DNA reads as TGCGCCAGCACCAATCGGGGGAGGTCGAGCTCCTACAATGAGCAGTTCTTC. The variable domain in full, with the rest retrieved from reference TRBV5-1 and TRBJ2-1, is KAGVTQTPRYLIKTRGQQVTLSCSPISGHRSVSWYQQTPGQGLQFLFEYFSETQRNKGNFPGRFSGRQFSNSRSEMNVSTLELGDSALYLCASTNRGRSSSYNEQFFGPGTRLTVL.

This chain uses TRBV5-1 with TRBJ2-1; 8 nucleotides match TRBD1. The V segment lost 9 bases and the J segment 2 bases; nucleotides outside the gene matches: 10. The CDR3 has 15 residues. CDR1 is SGHRS, CDR2 YFSETQ, per germline. The DNA of the CDR3 is TGCGCCACCCATCCCGGACAGGGTCCCTACAATGAGCAGTTCTTC. Its protein is CATHPGQGPYNEQFF.

This chain joins TRBV30 and TRBJ1-4, with D tentatively TRBD1 (5 bases). Trimming removed 0 bases at V and 0 bases at J, with 11 bases between. CDR1 and CDR2 from the germline V gene are GTSNPN and SVGIG (reference sequence). The CDR3 spans 16 residues. The CDR3 here is CAWSVRGKATNEKLFF. The CDR3 nucleotides read TGTGCCTGGAGTGTACGGGGGAAAGCAACTAATGAAAAACTGTTTTTT.

The V gene is TRBV18, the J gene TRBJ2-5, with 7 bases aligning to TRBD1. V lost 5 bases to trimming and J lost 3 bases; unmatched junction nucleotides: 3. The CDR3 contains 13 residues. Per germline, CDR1 KGHSH and CDR2 LQKENI. The chain's CDR3 is CASSSDREETQYF. The CDR3 bases are TGTGCCAGCTCATCCGACAGGGAAGAGACCCAGTACTTC.

The chain couples TRBV28 to TRBJ1-2, with D possibly matching TRBD1 (6 bases). V was pared by 1 base and J by 3 bases, with 18 bases between. The length of the CDR3 is 17 residues. The germline V gene has CDR1 MDHEN and CDR2 SYDVKM. CDR3 residues: CASSLLTGRARDYGYTF. The CDR3 coding sequence is TGTGCCAGCAGTTTATTAACAGGGAGGGCCAGAGACTATGGCTACACCTTC.

The chain combines TRBV9 with TRBJ1-3; D unresolved. There are 18 residues in the CDR3. Trimming left V 1 base short and J 13 bases short, with 30 bases between. In germline, CDR1 is SGDLS, CDR2 YYNGEE. The CDR3 DNA is TGTGCCAGCAGCGTATCTCTTGGGAGGTGGGATACGGAACAAGAGATATATTTT. Residues: CASSVSLGRWDTEQEIYF.

The V call is TRBV5-1, the J call TRBJ2-1, with 7 nucleotides matching TRBD2. V was pared by 0 bases and J by 6 bases, with 6 bases of the junction left unmatched. The germline V gene has CDR1 SGHRS and CDR2 YFSETQ. This CDR3 is 15 amino acids long. The DNA for the CDR3 is TGCGCCAGCAGCTTGGGCCTAGCGGAAACCAATGAGCAGTTCTTC. It yields the protein CASSLGLAETNEQFF.

This CDR3 reads CASSLTGYVTEAFF. The CDR3 nucleotides are TGTGCCAGCAGTTTAACAGGGTACGTAACTGAAGCTTTCTTT. V is TRBV6-5 and J is TRBJ1-1, with a tentative D call TRBD1 (6 bases). The V end lost 4 bases, the J end lost 5 bases, and 14 bases lay between the germline ends. CDR1 MNHEY and CDR2 SVGAGI come from the germline V gene. The length of the CDR3 is 14 residues.

V gene TRBV7-2 combines with J gene TRBJ2-7; 8 bases map to TRBD2. The CDR3 runs to 15 residues. J gave up 5 bases and V 1 base, and 7 bases lay outside the gene matches. Germline loops: CDR1 SGHTA, CDR2 FQGNSA. Written as DNA, the CDR3 is TGTGCCAGCAGCTTAGGCGGGAGGCGGTCCCACGAGCAGTACTTC. Its translation is CASSLGGRRSHEQYF.

This clone has just a few counts. The chain couples TRBV7-2 to TRBJ1-2; D gene unclear. The germline V and J ends were trimmed by 1 base and 2 bases, with 8 bases remaining between them. This CDR3 is 14 amino acids long. Germline values: CDR1 SGHTA, CDR2 FQGNSA. The CDR3 nucleotides read TGTGCCAGCAGCTTAGACAGCAGAAACTATGGCTACACCTTC. As protein: CASSLDSRNYGYTF. Complete variable domain (other parts from reference TRBV7-2 and TRBJ1-2): GAGVSQSPSNKVTEKGKDVELRCDPISGHTALYWYRQSLGQGLEFLIYFQGNSAPDKSGLPSDRFSAERTGGSVSTLTIQRTQQEDSAVYLCASSLDSRNYGYTFGSGTRLTVV.

Only a few counts were recorded for this clone. The V call is TRBV29-1, the J call TRBJ2-7; D gene uncertain. Looked up from germline, CDR1 is SQVTM and CDR2 is ANQGSEA. CDR3 length: 12 residues. Trimming shortened V by 3 bases and J by 0 bases, and 6 bases separated the two germline ends. The CDR3 spells CSVEVSSYEQYF. In nucleotides, the CDR3 is TGCAGCGTTGAGGTCAGCTCCTACGAGCAGTACTTC.

The chain couples TRBV5-1 to TRBJ1-5; no clear D gene. CDR1 is SGHRS and CDR2 is YFSETQ in the germline V gene. This CDR3 comprises 14 residues. V lost 4 bases to trimming and J lost 0 bases, with 8 bases between them. The DNA of the CDR3 is TGCGCCAGCAGCCCCAGCGGTAGCAATCAGCCCCAGCATTTT. Its translation: CASSPSGSNQPQHF. Full variable domain (missing parts from reference TRBV5-1 and TRBJ1-5): KAGVTQTPRYLIKTRGQQVTLSCSPISGHRSVSWYQQTPGQGLQFLFEYFSETQRNKGNFPGRFSGRQFSNSRSEMNVSTLELGDSALYLCASSPSGSNQPQHFGDGTRLSIL.

V and J are TRBV27 and TRBJ2-5, with D possibly TRBD2 on 7 matching bases. This CDR3 contains 13 residues. Germline V lookup: CDR1 MNHEY, CDR2 SMNVEV (reference sequence). The V end was cut by 3 bases, the J end by 5 bases, with 10 bases between. DNA of the CDR3: TGTGCCAGCAGTTTCAAGGGGGGGGAGACCCAGTACTTC. This codes for CASSFKGGETQYF.

The J gene is TRBJ2-2, the V gene TRBV5-4, with TRBD2 matching 8 bases. The CDR3 consists of 18 residues. Looked up from germline, CDR1 is SGHNT and CDR2 is YYREEE (reference sequence). After removal of 4 bases from V and 3 bases from J, the junction contained 14 bases not matched to a gene. The CDR3 nucleotides are TGTGCCAGCAGCCCTACCCCCGAAAGTAGCGGGGACACCGGGGAGCTGTTTTTT. Translation: CASSPTPESSGDTGELFF. Complete variable domain (other parts from reference TRBV5-4 and TRBJ2-2): ETGVTQSPTHLIKTRGQQVTLRCSSQSGHNTVSWYQQALGQGPQFIFQYYREEENGRGNFPPRFSGLQFPNYSSELNVNALELDDSALYLCASSPTPESSGDTGELFFGEGSRLTVL.

V usage is TRBV7-8 and J usage is TRBJ2-7; 7 nucleotides match TRBD2. V was clipped by 0 bases and J by 4 bases; unmatched bases: 6. CDR1 SGHVS and CDR2 FQNEAQ come from the germline V gene. This CDR3 contains 15 residues. CDR3 sequence: CASSLAASGLYEQYF. In DNA form, the CDR3 reads TGTGCCAGCAGCTTAGCGGCTAGCGGCTTATACGAGCAGTACTTC. The variable domain in full, completed from reference TRBV7-8 and TRBJ2-7, reads GAGVSQSPRYKVAKRGQDVALRCDPISGHVSLFWYQQALGQGPEFLTYFQNEAQLDKSGLPSDRFFAERPEGSVSTLKIQRTQQEDSAVYLCASSLAASGLYEQYFGPGTRLTVT.

This clone showed up just a few times. The V call is TRBV5-5, the J call TRBJ2-7, with D hard to call. Germline loops: CDR1 SGHKS, CDR2 YYEKEE (reference sequence). The CDR3 contains 13 residues. V lost 1 base and J lost 2, with 7 bases in between. In DNA form, the CDR3 reads TGTGCCAGCAGCTTGACTTTTACCTACGAGCAGTACTTC. Its translation: CASSLTFTYEQYF.